This TCR beta chain appears in the sequencing data of a study of prognosis after radiotherapy for stage I lung cancer. The study's findings and limits: After stereotactic body radiation therapy, unique TCR clone counts dropped from a median of 10,088 to 6,861.

In germline, CDR1 is SEHNR, CDR2 FQNEAQ (reference sequence). Trimming removed 5 bases from V and 1 base from J, with 8 bases in between. The CDR3 contains 13 residues. This clonotype was seen at least ten times. The target antigen is unknown. Node negativity on CT and PET/CT was present in all patients, alongside an absence of prior chemotherapy, radiotherapy or other malignancies. Genomic DNA yielded TCR beta CDR3, amplified by two-round multiplex PCR. Primers were specific to each TRBV and TRBJ gene in first-round PCR. Second-round PCR used universal primers. MiXCR, applied by TCRdb to the multiplex PCR reads, yields one record per CDR3 protein. Found here are 20,000 to 25,000 distinct CDR3 sequences, approximately 45% of them singletons; the top ten hold 30% to 40%.

The material sequenced was PBMCs, taken before or after stereotactic body radiation therapy (not recorded which). The receptor's source is a donor of 50 years or more with non-small cell lung cancer. This rearrangement joins TRBV7-9 to TRBJ1-2; D is ambiguous. The CDR3 region is CASSLQFNYGYTF. The CDR3 DNA reads as TGTGCCAGCAGCCTACAATTTAACTATGGCTACACCTTC.